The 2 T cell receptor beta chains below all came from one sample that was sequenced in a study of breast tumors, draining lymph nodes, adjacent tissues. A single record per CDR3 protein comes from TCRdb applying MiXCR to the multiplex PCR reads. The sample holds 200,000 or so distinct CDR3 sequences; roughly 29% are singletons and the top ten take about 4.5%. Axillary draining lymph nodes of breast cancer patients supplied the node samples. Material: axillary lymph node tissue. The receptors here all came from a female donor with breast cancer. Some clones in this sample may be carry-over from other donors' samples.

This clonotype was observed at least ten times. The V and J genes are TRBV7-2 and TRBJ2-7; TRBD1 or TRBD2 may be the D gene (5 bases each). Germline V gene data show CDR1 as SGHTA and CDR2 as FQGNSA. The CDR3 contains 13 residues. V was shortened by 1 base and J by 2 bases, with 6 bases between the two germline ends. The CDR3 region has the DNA TGTGCCAGCAGCTTAGGGGGGACCTACGAGCAGTACTTC. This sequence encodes CASSLGGTYEQYF.

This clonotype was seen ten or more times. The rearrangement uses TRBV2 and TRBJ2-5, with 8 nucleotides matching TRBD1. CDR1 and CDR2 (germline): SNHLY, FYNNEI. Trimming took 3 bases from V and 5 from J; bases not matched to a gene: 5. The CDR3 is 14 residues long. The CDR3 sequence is CASSERTGRETQYF. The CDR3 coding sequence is TGTGCCAGCAGTGAGAGGACAGGGAGGGAGACCCAGTACTTC.